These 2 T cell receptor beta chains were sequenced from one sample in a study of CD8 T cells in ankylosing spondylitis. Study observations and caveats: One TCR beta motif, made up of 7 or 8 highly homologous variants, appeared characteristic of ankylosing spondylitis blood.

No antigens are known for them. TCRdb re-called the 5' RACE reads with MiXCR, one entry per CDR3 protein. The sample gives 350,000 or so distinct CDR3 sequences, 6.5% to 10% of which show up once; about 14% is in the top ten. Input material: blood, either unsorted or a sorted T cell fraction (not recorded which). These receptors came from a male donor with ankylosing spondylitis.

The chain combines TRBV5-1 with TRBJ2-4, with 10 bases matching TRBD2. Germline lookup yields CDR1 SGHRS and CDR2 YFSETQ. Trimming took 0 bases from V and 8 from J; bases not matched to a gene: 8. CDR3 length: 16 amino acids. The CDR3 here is CASSLEPSGSGDIQYF. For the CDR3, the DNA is TGCGCCAGCAGCTTGGAACCTAGCGGGAGTGGTGACATTCAGTACTTC.

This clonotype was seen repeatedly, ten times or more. In DNA form, the CDR3 reads TGTGCCAGCAGCCGAGGGCCACGGGGGTCAGATACGCAGTATTTT. Translating it yields CASSRGPRGSDTQYF. The chain has TRBV12-3 or TRBV12-4 and TRBJ2-3; maybe TRBD2 (6 bases). V was trimmed by 6 bases and J by 4 bases, leaving 17 bases between them. This CDR3 contains 15 residues.